The 7 T cell receptor beta chains listed next were all sequenced from one sample in a study of blood T cell repertoires in COVID-19. Sequencing was performed with immunoSEQ multiplex PCR; in TCRdb, only in-frame clones are kept and a portion is missing. The top ten hold less than 30% of the sample, which has around 25,000 clones, about 89% seen once. Source material: peripheral blood. These receptors all stem from a human donor with active COVID-19. The donor label of this sample is uncertain.

The rearrangement uses TRBV20-1 and TRBJ2-5; 11 bases match TRBD1. CDR3 length equals 16 residues. V shed 3 bases and J 7 bases; nucleotides not matched to a gene: 13. Germline V gene data show CDR1 as DFQATT and CDR2 as SNEGSKA (reference sequence). The CDR3 spells CSASSGTGGFLGTQYF. The CDR3, as DNA: TGCAGTGCTAGTTCCGGGACAGGGGGTTTCTTGGGGACCCAGTACTTC.

This sequence joins TRBV4-3 and TRBJ2-5; tentatively, D is TRBD2 (5 bases). The CDR3 length is 14 residues. Trimming cost V 0 bases and J 2 bases, with 7 bases left between them. CDR1 LGHNA and CDR2 YSLEER come from the germline V gene. The CDR3 spells CASSQEPGQETQYF. The CDR3 DNA is TGCGCCAGCAGCCAAGAGCCGGGACAAGAGACCCAGTACTTC.

This clone has just one count. The J gene is TRBJ2-1, the V gene TRBV11-2; TRBD1 matches at 9 bases. Trimming removed 3 bases from V and 8 bases from J; junction bases left unmatched: 5. The CDR3 loop spans 14 amino acids. The V gene's germline CDR1 is SGHAT and CDR2 FQNNGV. CDR3 nucleotides: TGTGCCAGCAGCTTTGACAGGGGGGGCGATGAGCAGTTCTTC. Protein sequence: CASSFDRGGDEQFF.

The genes are TRBV28 and TRBJ2-5; possibly TRBD2 for D (6 bases). The germline gives CDR1 MDHEN, CDR2 SYDVKM. The CDR3 runs to 15 residues. The ends were cut back, 2 bases at V and 2 bases at J, with 12 bases in the middle. DNA for the CDR3: TGTGCCAGCAGTTTAGGAGGGAGAGGGCAAGAGACCCAGTACTTC. Translated: CASSLGGRGQETQYF. Supplemented by reference TRBV28 and TRBJ2-5, the full variable domain reads DVKVTQSSRYLVKRTGEKVFLECVQDMDHENMFWYRQDPGLGLRLIYFSYDVKMKEKGDIPEGYSVSREKKERFSLILESASTNQTSMYLCASSLGGRGQETQYFGPGTRLLVL.

This rearrangement joins TRBV18 to TRBJ2-3, with 8 bases that match TRBD1. After removal of 2 bases from V and 4 bases from J, the junction contained 8 bases not matched to a gene. The CDR3 contains 16 residues. Looked up from germline, CDR1 is KGHSH and CDR2 is LQKENI. The DNA of the CDR3 is TGTGCCAGCTCACCAAGGTCAGGGGGCTTGGCAGATACGCAGTATTTT. It translates to CASSPRSGGLADTQYF. The entire variable domain, with the rest obtained from reference TRBV18 and TRBJ2-3, is as follows: NAGVMQNPRHLVRRRGQEARLRCSPMKGHSHVYWYRQLPEEGLKFMVYLQKENIIDESGMPKERFSAEFPKEGPSILRIQQVVRGDSAAYFCASSPRSGGLADTQYFGPGTRLTVL.

This chain links TRBV12-3 or TRBV12-4 with TRBJ2-2; D is ambiguous. The ends were cut back, 6 bases at V and 2 bases at J, with 4 bases in the middle. The CDR3 has 12 amino acids. Here the CDR3 DNA reads TGTGCCAGCAGCCCTAACACCGGGGAGCTGTTTTTT. Amino acids: CASSPNTGELFF.

The CDR3 sequence is CASSQPQGRSTEAFF. CDR3 DNA sequence: TGTGCCAGCAGCCAACCACAGGGGCGGAGCACTGAAGCTTTCTTT. The chain carries TRBV14 and TRBJ1-1; 7 nucleotides line up with TRBD1. V shed 2 bases, J shed 4 bases, and the junction held 7 bases outside the gene matches. The CDR3 spans 15 residues. Germline V gene data show CDR1 as SGHDN and CDR2 as FVKESK.